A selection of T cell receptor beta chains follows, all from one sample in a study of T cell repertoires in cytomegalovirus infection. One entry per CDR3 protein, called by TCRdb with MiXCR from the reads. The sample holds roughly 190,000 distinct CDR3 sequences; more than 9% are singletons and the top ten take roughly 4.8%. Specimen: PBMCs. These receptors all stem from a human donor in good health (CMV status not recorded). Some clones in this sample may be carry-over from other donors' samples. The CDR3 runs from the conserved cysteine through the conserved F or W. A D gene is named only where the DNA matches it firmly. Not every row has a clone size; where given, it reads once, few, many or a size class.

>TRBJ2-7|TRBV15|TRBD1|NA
CATSNRDRRIEQYF
TGTGCCACCAGCAACCGGGACAGGAGGATCGAGCAGTACTTC
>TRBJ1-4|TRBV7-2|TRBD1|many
CASSLQGADEKLFF
TGTGCCAGCAGCTTACAGGGGGCGGATGAAAAACTGTTTTTT
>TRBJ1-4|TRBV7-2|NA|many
CASSFKGSNEKLFF
TGTGCCAGCAGCTTCAAAGGCTCTAATGAAAAACTGTTTTTT
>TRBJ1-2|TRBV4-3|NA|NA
CASEWTFYGYTF
TGCGCCAGCGAATGGACTTTCTATGGCTACACCTTC
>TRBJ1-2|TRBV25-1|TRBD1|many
CASSDRDRGHFFGYTF
TGTGCCAGCAGTGACCGGGACAGGGGCCATTTTTTTGGCTACACCTTC
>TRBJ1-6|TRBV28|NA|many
CASSYGIGQGETPLHF
TGTGCCAGCAGCTATGGAATTGGGCAGGGAGAGACACCCCTCCACTTT
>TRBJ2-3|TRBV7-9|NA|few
CASSLMKGDTQYF
TGTGCCAGCAGCTTAATGAAGGGCGATACGCAGTATTTT
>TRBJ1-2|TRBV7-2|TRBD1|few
CASSLDDRAYYGYTF
TGTGCCAGCAGCTTAGACGACAGGGCATACTATGGCTACACCTTC
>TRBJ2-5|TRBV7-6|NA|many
CASSLEIDETQYF
TGTGCCAGCAGCTTAGAGATCGATGAGACCCAGTACTTC
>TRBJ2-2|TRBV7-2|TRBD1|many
CASSLTGQGFTGELFF
TGTGCCAGCAGCTTAACTGGACAGGGGTTCACCGGGGAGCTGTTTTTT
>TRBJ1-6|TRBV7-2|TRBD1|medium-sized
CASSSGTGRTSPLHF
TGTGCCAGCAGCTCGGGGACAGGGAGAACCTCACCCCTCCACTTT
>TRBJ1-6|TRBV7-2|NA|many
CASSLLLFSPLHF
TGTGCCAGCAGCTTATTACTATTCTCACCCCTCCACTTT
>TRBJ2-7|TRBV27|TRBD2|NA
CASSPLLTSGKVEQYF
TGTGCCAGCAGTCCACTCTTGACTAGCGGGAAAGTCGAGCAGTACTTC
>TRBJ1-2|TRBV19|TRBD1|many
CASSIAGTGEHGYTF
TGTGCCAGTAGTATAGCCGGGACAGGGGAGCATGGCTACACCTTC
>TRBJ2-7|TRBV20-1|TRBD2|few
CSASGGASEQYF
TGCAGTGCTAGCGGGGGGGCCAGCGAGCAGTACTTC
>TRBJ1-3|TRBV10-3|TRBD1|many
CATTGGFRNTIYF
TGTGCCACGACAGGGGGCTTTAGAAACACCATATATTTT
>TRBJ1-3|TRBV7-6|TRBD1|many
CASSSRGLGNTIYF
TGTGCCAGCAGCTCCAGGGGGCTAGGAAACACCATATATTTT
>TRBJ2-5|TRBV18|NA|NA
CASSPGIGAGETQYF
TGTGCCAGCTCACCAGGGATAGGGGCCGGAGAGACCCAGTACTTC
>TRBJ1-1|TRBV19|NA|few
CASSISLSLNTEAFF
TGTGCCAGTAGTATATCCCTATCACTGAACACTGAAGCTTTCTTT
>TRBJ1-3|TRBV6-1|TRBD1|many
CASSFGQGSSGNTIYF
TGTGCCAGCAGTTTTGGACAGGGAAGCTCTGGAAACACCATATATTTT
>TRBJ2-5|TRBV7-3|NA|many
CASSVNGGAQETQYF
TGTGCCAGCAGCGTAAATGGGGGAGCCCAAGAGACCCAGTACTTC
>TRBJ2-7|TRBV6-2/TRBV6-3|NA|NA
CASSYPTADYPGVYEQYF
TGTGCCAGCAGTTACCCGACCGCGGACTACCCTGGGGTTTACGAGCAGTACTTC
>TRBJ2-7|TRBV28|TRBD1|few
CASSSDRVYEQYF
TGTGCCAGCAGTTCTGACAGGGTCTACGAGCAGTACTTC
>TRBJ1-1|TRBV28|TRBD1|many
CASIPQGGMNTEAFF
TGTGCCAGCATTCCACAGGGGGGTATGAACACTGAAGCTTTCTTT
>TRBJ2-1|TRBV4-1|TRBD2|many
CASSQDGLAGGVQFF
TGCGCCAGCAGCCAAGACGGACTAGCGGGAGGTGTGCAGTTCTTC
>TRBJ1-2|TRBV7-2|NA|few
CASSLDSSRGWEGYTF
TGTGCCAGCAGCTTAGACTCCTCGAGGGGGTGGGAGGGCTACACCTTC
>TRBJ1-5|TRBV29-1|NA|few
CSASRTGSQPQHF
TGCAGCGCCAGCCGAACAGGGTCCCAGCCCCAGCATTTT
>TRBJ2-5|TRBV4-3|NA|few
CASSQDKQETQYF
TGCGCCAGCAGCCAAGACAAACAAGAGACCCAGTACTTC
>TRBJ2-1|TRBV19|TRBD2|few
CASNVAGVHNEQFF
TGTGCCAGTAACGTAGCGGGAGTCCACAATGAGCAGTTCTTC
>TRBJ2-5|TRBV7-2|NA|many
CASSPYRRTSQETQYF
TGTGCCAGCAGCCCTTACCGCCGGACTTCCCAAGAGACCCAGTACTTC
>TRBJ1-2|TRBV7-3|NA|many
CASSLTGDPGTYGYTF
TGTGCCAGCAGCTTAACGGGAGACCCAGGGACCTATGGCTACACCTTC